This TCR beta chain derives from a study of T cell repertoires in cytomegalovirus infection. Study as a whole: The study used recently identified HLA-C-restricted and well-studied HLA-B-restricted CMV epitopes. Matching HLA type and CMV infection were both indicated by public TCR beta signatures.

TCRdb re-called the reads with MiXCR, one entry per CDR3 protein. The sample gives roughly 860,000 distinct CDR3 sequences, around a third of which show up once; around an eighth is in the top ten. A note on this clonotype: Its antigen remains unidentified.

The CDR3 covers 18 residues. Germline CDR1 is SGHVS and CDR2 is FNYEAQ. The V and J ends lost 1 base and 2 bases respectively, with 20 bases between them. General observations from the study: Ex vivo responses were dominated by HLA-C-restricted CMV-specific TCR beta clonotypes.

The origin of this receptor is a human donor in good health (CMV status not recorded). Some clones in this sample may be carry-over from other donors' samples. This material consisted of cultured CD8+ T cells from PBMCs, taken from culture after CMV antigen stimulation. The genes are TRBV7-6 and TRBJ2-5; no definite D call. The CDR3: CASSLGAGVGRLQETQYF. CDR3 DNA: TGTGCCAGCAGCTTAGGCGCTGGAGTAGGCAGGTTACAAGAGACCCAGTACTTC.